Detailed here is one T cell receptor beta chain. A single base separates this from a much larger clone, so it may be a read error. The entry originates in a study of T cells in Graves' hyperthyroidism and ophthalmopathy. Every diagnosis used clinical symptoms, serum thyroxine and TRAb, thyroid ultrasound and orbital computed tomography. From approximately 9.1 ml of fresh peripheral blood, PBMCs were isolated. The CDR3 totals 15 residues. Germline V gene data show CDR1 as DFQATT and CDR2 as SNEGSKA (reference sequence). Amplified regions were TCR beta CDR3 sequences from RNA transcripts. HTBI primers were the set used in a first-round RT-PCR of the TCR CDR3. TCRdb called the multiplex PCR reads again in MiXCR, with one record for every CDR3 protein. The data hold about 180,000 distinct CDR3 sequences, with over 15% observed a single time.

The sequence derives from a woman aged 45-60 years with Graves' hyperthyroidism. Material: blood. This rearrangement joins TRBV20-1 to TRBJ2-7; TRBD2 matches 8 bases. The CDR3 here is CGARDLAGGRAEQYF. The CDR3, as DNA: TGCGGTGCTAGAGATCTGGCGGGGGGTAGGGCCGAGCAGTACTTC.